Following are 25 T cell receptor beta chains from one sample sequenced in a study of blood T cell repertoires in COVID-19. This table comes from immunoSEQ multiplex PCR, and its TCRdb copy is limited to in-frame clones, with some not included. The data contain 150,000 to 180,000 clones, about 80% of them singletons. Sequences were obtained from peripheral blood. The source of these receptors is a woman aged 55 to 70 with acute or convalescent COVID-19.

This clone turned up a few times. CDR3 nucleotide sequence: TGTGCCAGCAGTCTCCATACGGGGGACACTGAAGCTTTCTTT. Its protein is CASSLHTGDTEAFF. The chain combines TRBV6-5 with TRBJ1-1; TRBD1 is a possible D gene (5 bases). Trimming shortened V by 5 bases and J by 3 bases, and 13 bases separated the two germline ends. Germline loops: CDR1 MNHEY, CDR2 SVGAGI. CDR3 length: 14 residues.

CDR3 in DNA: TGTGCCAGCAGCCAAGCTTCGGGAAGGGTTTACTATGGCTACACCTTC. Protein product: CASSQASGRVYYGYTF. The chain carries TRBV3-1 (or the pseudogene TRBV3-2) and TRBJ1-2; unclear D gene. The CDR3 length is 16 residues. Trimming removed 1 base at V and 3 bases at J, with 15 bases between. Germline CDR1 and CDR2: LGHDT and YNNKEL (reference sequence).

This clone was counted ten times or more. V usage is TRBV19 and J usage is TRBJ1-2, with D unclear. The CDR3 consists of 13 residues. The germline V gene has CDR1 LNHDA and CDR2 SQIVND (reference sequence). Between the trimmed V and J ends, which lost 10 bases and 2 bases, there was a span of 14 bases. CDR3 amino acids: CATLSGQNYGYTF. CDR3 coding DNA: TGTGCCACCCTGTCTGGTCAGAACTATGGCTACACCTTC.

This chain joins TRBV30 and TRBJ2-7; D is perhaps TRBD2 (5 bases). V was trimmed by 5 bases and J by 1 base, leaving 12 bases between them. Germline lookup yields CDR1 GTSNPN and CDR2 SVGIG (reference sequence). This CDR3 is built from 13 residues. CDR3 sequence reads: CAWDLGMSYEQYF. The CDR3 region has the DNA TGTGCCTGGGACCTCGGGATGTCCTACGAGCAGTACTTC.

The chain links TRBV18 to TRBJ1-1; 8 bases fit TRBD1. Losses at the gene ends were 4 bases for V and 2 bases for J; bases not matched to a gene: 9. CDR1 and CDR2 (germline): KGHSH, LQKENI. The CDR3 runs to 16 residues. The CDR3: CASSRSGTGFNTEAFF. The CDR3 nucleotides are TGTGCCAGCTCACGATCCGGGACAGGCTTTAACACTGAAGCTTTCTTT.

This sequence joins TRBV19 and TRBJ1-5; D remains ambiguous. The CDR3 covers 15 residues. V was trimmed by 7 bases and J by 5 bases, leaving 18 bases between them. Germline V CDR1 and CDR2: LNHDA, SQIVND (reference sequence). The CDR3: CASNQAGYPYQPQHF. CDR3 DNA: TGTGCCAGTAACCAAGCGGGTTACCCCTATCAGCCCCAGCATTTT.

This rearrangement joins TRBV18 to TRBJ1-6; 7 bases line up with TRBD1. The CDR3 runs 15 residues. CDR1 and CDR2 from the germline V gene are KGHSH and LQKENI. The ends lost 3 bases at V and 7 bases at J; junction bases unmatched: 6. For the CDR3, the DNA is TGTGCCAGCTCACCGAATACAGGGGACAATTCACCCCTCCACTTT. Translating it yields CASSPNTGDNSPLHF. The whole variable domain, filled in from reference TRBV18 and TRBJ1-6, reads NAGVMQNPRHLVRRRGQEARLRCSPMKGHSHVYWYRQLPEEGLKFMVYLQKENIIDESGMPKERFSAEFPKEGPSILRIQQVVRGDSAAYFCASSPNTGDNSPLHFGNGTRLTVT.

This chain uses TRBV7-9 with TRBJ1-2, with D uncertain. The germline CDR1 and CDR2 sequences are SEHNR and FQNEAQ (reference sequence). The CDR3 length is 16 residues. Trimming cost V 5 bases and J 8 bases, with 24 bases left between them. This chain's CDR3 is CASSRDRGLGSGGYTF. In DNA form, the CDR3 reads TGTGCCAGCAGCCGAGACCGGGGTCTAGGCTCGGGGGGCTACACCTTC.

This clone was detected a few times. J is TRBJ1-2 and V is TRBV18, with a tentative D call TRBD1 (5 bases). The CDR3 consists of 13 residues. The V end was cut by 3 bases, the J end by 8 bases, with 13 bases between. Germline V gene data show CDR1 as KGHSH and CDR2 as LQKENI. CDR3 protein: CASSPRTGGGYTF. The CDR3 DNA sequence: TGTGCCAGCTCACCGCGGACGGGGGGAGGCTACACCTTC.

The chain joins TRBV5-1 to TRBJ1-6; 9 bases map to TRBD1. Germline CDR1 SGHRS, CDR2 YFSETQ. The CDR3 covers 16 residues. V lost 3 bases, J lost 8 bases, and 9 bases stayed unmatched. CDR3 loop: CASSSLGQGTYSPLHF. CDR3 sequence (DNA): TGCGCCAGCAGCTCGCTAGGACAGGGGACCTATTCACCCCTCCACTTT. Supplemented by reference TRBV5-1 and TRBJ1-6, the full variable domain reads KAGVTQTPRYLIKTRGQQVTLSCSPISGHRSVSWYQQTPGQGLQFLFEYFSETQRNKGNFPGRFSGRQFSNSRSEMNVSTLELGDSALYLCASSSLGQGTYSPLHFGNGTRLTVT.

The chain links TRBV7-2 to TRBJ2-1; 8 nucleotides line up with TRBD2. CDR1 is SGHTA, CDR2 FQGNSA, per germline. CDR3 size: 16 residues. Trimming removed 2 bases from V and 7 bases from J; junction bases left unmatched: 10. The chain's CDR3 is CASSLFSSGGQNEQFF. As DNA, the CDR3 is TGTGCCAGCAGCTTATTTTCTTCGGGGGGGCAGAATGAGCAGTTCTTC.

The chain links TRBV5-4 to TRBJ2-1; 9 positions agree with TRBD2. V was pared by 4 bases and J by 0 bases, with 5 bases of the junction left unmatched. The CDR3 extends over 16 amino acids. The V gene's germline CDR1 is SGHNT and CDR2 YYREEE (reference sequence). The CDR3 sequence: CASSPGLANSYNEQFF. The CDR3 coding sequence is TGTGCCAGCAGCCCAGGACTAGCGAACTCCTACAATGAGCAGTTCTTC.

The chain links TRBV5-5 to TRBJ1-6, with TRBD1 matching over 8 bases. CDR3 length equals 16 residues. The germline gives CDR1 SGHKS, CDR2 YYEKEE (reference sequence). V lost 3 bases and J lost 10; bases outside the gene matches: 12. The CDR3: CASSSRPGTGGSPLHF. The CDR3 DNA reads TGTGCCAGCAGCTCCAGACCCGGGACAGGCGGATCACCCCTCCACTTT. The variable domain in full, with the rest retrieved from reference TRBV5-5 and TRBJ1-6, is DAGVTQSPTHLIKTRGQQVTLRCSPISGHKSVSWYQQVLGQGPQFIFQYYEKEERGRGNFPDRFSARQFPNYSSELNVNALLLGDSALYLCASSSRPGTGGSPLHFGNGTRLTVT.

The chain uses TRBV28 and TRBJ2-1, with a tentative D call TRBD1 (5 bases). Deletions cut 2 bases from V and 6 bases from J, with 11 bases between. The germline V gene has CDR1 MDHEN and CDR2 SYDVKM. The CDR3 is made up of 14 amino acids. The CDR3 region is CASSLQGALNEQFF. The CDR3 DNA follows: TGTGCCAGCAGTTTACAAGGGGCCCTCAATGAGCAGTTCTTC.

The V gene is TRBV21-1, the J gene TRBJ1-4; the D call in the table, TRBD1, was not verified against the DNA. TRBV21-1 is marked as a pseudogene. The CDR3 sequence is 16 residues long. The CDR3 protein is CASSKAQTGIIEKLFF. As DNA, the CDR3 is TGTGCCAGCAGCAAAGCCCAAACAGGGATTATTGAAAAACTGTTTTTT.

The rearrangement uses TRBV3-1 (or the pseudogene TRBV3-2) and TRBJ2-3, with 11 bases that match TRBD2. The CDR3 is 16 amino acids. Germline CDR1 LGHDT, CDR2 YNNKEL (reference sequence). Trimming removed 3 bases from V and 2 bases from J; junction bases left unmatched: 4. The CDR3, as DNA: TGTGCCAGCAGCCATCTACTAGCGGGGGACACAGATACGCAGTATTTT. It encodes CASSHLLAGDTDTQYF.

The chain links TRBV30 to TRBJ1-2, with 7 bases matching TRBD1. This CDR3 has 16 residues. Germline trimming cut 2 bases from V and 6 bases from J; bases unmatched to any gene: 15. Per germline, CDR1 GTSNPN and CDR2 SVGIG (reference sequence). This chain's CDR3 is CAWSSLFDRTGDGYTF. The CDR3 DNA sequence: TGTGCCTGGAGTTCTCTCTTCGACCGGACAGGTGATGGCTACACCTTC.

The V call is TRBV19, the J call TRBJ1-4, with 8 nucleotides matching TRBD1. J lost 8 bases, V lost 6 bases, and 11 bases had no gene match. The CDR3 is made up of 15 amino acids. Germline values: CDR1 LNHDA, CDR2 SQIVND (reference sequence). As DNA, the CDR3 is TGTGCCAGTAGCCGTCAACAGGGGGACGGGGAAAAACTGTTTTTT. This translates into CASSRQQGDGEKLFF.

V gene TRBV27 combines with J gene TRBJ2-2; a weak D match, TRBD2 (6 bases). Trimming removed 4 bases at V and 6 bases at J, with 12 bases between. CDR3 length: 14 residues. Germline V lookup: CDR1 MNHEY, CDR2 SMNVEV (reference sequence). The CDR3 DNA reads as TGTGCCAGCAGTTATGTGGAGGGGTCCGGGGAGCTGTTTTTT. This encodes CASSYVEGSGELFF.

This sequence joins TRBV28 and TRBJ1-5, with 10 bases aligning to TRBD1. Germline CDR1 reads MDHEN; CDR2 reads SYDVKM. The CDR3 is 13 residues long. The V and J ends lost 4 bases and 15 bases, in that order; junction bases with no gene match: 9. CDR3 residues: CASSSGQGTALHF. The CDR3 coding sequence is TGTGCCAGCAGTTCGGGACAGGGGACGGCCTTGCATTTT.

CDR3 amino acids: CASSGGGRGQVYGYTF. The CDR3 DNA follows: TGTGCCAGCAGCGGAGGGGGCAGGGGACAGGTCTATGGCTACACCTTC. The gene calls are TRBV3-1 (or the pseudogene TRBV3-2) and TRBJ1-2; TRBD1 matches at 8 bases. Trimming at V came to 5 bases and at J to 4 bases, leaving 12 bases not matched to a gene. CDR3 length: 16 amino acids. CDR1 is LGHDT and CDR2 is YNNKEL in the germline V gene (reference sequence).

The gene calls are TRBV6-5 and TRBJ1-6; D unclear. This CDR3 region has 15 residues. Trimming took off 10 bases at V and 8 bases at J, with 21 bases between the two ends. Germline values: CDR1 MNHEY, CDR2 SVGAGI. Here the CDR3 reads CATQLETQIHSPLHF. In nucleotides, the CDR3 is TGTGCCACCCAATTAGAGACACAGATTCATTCACCCCTCCACTTT.

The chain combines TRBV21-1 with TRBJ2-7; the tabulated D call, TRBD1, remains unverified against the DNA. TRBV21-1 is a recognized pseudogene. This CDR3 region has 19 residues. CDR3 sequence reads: CASSKALPNRPLSSYEQYV. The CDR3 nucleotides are TGTGCCAGCAGCAAAGCGCTCCCCAACAGGCCTTTGAGCTCCTACGAGCAGTACGTC.

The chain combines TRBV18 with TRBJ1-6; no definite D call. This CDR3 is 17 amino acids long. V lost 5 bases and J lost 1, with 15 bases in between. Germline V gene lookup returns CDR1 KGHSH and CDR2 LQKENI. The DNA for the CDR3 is TGTGCCAGCTCAGAAGACTTCCGGGTTTCCTATAATTCACCCCTCCACTTT. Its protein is CASSEDFRVSYNSPLHF.

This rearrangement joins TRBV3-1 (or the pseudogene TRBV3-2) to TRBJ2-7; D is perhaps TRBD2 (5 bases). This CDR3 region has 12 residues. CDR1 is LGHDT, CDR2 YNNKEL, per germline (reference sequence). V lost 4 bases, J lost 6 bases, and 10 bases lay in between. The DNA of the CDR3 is TGTGCCAGCAGCCCACTAGGAGGCGAGCAGTACGTC. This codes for CASSPLGGEQYV.